This T cell receptor beta chain was recorded in a study of T cells in Graves' hyperthyroidism and ophthalmopathy. On this clonotype itself: The germline gene is not matched at one end of the junction; a read error may be the cause.

CDR1 and CDR2 (germline): SGHAT, FQNNGV. The CDR3 sequence is 15 residues long. RNA transcripts served as the template for amplifying TCR beta CDR3 regions. The HTBI set primed first-round TCR CDR3 RT-PCR. One entry per CDR3 protein results from TCRdb running MiXCR on the multiplex PCR reads. The repertoire has about 560,000 distinct CDR3 sequences, roughly 17% of them found once; the top ten carry 15% to 20%. The clonotype comes from a woman between 18 and 29 years old with Graves' hyperthyroidism. V gene TRBV11-2 combines with J gene TRBJ1-2; the D is unclear. Sequencing used blood. CDR3 protein: CASSSKVGENYGFTF. CDR3 DNA: TGTGCCAGCAGCTCAAAAGTCGGGGAAAACTATGGCTTCACCTTC.